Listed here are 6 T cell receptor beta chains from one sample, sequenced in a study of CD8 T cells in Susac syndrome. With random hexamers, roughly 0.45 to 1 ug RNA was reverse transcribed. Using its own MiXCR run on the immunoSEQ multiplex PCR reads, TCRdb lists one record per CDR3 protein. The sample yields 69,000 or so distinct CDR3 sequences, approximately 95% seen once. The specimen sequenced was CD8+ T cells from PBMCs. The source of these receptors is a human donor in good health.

The CDR3 sequence is CASSPQVAGGPGGEQFF. The CDR3 nucleotides read TGTGCCAGCAGCCCCCAGGTAGCGGGGGGACCTGGAGGTGAGCAGTTCTTC. The chain carries TRBV14 and TRBJ2-1; TRBD2 matches at 10 bases. The CDR3 is 17 amino acids. Germline CDR1 reads SGHDN; CDR2 reads FVKESK. The trim removed 4 bases at V and 9 bases at J, leaving 15 bases unmatched.

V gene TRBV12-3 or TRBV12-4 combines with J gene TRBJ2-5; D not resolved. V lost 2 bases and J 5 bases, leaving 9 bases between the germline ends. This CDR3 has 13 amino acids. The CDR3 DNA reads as TGTGCCAGCAGTTTAATCGAGACGGAGACCCAGTACTTC. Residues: CASSLIETETQYF.

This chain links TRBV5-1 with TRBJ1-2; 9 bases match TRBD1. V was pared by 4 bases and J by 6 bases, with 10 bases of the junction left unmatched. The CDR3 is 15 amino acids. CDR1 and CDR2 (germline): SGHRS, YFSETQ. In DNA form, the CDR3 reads TGCGCCAGCAGCGAGGGACAGGGAGGAGCAAATGGCTACACCTTC. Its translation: CASSEGQGGANGYTF.

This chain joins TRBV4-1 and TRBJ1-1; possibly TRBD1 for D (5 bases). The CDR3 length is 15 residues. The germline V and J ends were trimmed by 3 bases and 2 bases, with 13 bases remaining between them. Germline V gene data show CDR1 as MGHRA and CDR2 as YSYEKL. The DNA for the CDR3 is TGCGCCAGCAGCCAGGCGGCGGGGGGTAACACTGAAGCTTTCTTT. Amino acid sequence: CASSQAAGGNTEAFF.

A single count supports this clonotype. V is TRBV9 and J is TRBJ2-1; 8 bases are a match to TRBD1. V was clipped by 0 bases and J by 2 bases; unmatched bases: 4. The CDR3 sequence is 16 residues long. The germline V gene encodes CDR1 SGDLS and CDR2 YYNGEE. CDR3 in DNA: TGTGCCAGCAGCGTAGAAGGACAGGGTCCCTACAATGAGCAGTTCTTC. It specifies CASSVEGQGPYNEQFF.

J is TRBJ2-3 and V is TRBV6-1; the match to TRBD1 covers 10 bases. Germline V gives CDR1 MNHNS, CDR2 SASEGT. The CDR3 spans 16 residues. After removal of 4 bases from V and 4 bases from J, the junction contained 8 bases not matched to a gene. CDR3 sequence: CASSAPGTGVPDTQYF. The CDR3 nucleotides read TGTGCCAGCAGTGCCCCCGGGACAGGGGTGCCAGATACGCAGTATTTT.